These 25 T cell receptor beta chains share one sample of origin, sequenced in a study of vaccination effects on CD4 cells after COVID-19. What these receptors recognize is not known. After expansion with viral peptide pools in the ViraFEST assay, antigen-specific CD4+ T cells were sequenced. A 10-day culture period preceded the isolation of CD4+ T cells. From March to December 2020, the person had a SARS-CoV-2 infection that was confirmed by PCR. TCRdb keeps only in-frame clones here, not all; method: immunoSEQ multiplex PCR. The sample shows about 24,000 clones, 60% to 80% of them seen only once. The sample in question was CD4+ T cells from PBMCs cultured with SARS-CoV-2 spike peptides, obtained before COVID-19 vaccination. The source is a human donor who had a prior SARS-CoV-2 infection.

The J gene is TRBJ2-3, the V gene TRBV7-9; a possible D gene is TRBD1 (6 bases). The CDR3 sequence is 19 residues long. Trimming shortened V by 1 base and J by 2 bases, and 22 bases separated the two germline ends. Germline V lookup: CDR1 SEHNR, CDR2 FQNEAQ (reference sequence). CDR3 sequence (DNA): TGTGCCAGCAGCTTAGATATACAGGGTAAAAGATCCGACACAGATACGCAGTATTTT. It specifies CASSLDIQGKRSDTDTQYF.

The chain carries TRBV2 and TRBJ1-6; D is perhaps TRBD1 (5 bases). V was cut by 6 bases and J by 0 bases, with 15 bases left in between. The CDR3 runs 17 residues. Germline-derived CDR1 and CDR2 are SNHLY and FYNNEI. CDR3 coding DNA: TGTGCCAGCAGACCCAGACAGTTGGGCTCCTATAATTCACCCCTCCACTTT. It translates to CASRPRQLGSYNSPLHF.

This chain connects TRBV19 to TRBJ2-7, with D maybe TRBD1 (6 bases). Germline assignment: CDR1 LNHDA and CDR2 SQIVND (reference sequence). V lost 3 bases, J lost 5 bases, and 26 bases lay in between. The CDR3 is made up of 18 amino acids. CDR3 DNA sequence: TGTGCCAGTAGTATGATGGCGCAGGGGCGAAGGGGGTCGAACGAGCAGTACTTC. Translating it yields CASSMMAQGRRGSNEQYF.

The CDR3 is CASSPRGTPAGYTF. The DNA of the CDR3 is TGTGCCAGCAGCCCCCGCGGGACGCCCGCTGGCTACACCTTC. The rearrangement joins TRBV3-1 (or the pseudogene TRBV3-2) to TRBJ1-2, with D maybe TRBD1 (5 bases). There are 14 residues in the CDR3. Between the trimmed V and J ends, which lost 4 bases and 7 bases, there was a span of 16 bases. Germline V gene data show CDR1 as LGHDT and CDR2 as YNNKEL (reference sequence).

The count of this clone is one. As DNA, the CDR3 is TGTGCCAGCAGCCAAGGTGTAGGGGTGGTAGCAGATACGCAGTATTTT. Translated, it gives CASSQGVGVVADTQYF. This chain joins TRBV3-1 (or the pseudogene TRBV3-2) and TRBJ2-3; the D gene is possibly TRBD1 (5 bases). This CDR3 comprises 16 residues. Deletions cut 1 base from V and 4 bases from J, with 15 bases between. Germline CDR1 reads LGHDT; CDR2 reads YNNKEL (reference sequence).

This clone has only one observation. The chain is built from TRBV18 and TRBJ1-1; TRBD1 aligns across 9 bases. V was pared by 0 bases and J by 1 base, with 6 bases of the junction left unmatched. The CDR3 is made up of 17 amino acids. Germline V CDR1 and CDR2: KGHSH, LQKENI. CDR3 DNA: TGTGCCAGCTCACCACCGGGACAGGGATCGGGGAACACTGAAGCTTTCTTT. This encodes CASSPPGQGSGNTEAFF.

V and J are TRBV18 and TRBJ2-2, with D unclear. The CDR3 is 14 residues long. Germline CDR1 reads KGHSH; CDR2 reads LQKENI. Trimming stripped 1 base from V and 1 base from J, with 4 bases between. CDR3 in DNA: TGTGCCAGCTCACCACTCCGGAACACCGGGGAGCTGTTTTTT. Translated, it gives CASSPLRNTGELFF. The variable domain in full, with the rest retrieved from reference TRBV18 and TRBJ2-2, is NAGVMQNPRHLVRRRGQEARLRCSPMKGHSHVYWYRQLPEEGLKFMVYLQKENIIDESGMPKERFSAEFPKEGPSILRIQQVVRGDSAAYFCASSPLRNTGELFFGEGSRLTVL.

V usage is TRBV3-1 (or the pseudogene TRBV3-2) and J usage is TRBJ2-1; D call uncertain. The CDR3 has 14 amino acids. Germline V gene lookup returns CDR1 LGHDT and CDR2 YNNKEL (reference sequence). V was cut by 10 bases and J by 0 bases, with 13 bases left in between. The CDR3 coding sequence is TGTGCCACTTCAACCCCGAGCTCCTACAATGAGCAGTTCTTC. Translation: CATSTPSSYNEQFF.

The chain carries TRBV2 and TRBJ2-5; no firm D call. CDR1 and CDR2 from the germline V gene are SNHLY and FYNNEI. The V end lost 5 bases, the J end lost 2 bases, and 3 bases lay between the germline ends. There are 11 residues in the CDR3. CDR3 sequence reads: CASSQQETQYF. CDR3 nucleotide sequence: TGTGCCAGCAGTCAACAAGAGACCCAGTACTTC.

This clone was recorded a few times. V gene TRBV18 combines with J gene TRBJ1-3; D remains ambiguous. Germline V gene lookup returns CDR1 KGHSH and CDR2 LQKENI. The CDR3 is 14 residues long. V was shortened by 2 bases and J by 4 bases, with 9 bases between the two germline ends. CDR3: CASSPGNSGNTIYF. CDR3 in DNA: TGTGCCAGCTCACCAGGTAACAGCGGAAACACCATATATTTT.

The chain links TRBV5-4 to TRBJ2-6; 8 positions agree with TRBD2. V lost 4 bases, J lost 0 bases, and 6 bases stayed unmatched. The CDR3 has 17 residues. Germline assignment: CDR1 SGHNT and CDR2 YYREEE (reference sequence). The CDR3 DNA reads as TGTGCCAGCAGCGATGGGGCGGGGGGCTCTGGGGCCAACGTCCTGACTTTC. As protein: CASSDGAGGSGANVLTF.

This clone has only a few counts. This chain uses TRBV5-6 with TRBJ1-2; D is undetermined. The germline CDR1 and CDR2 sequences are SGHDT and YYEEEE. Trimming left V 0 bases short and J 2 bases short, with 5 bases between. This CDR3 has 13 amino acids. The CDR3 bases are TGTGCCAGCAGCTTGGACAGAAACTATGGCTACACCTTC. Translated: CASSLDRNYGYTF.

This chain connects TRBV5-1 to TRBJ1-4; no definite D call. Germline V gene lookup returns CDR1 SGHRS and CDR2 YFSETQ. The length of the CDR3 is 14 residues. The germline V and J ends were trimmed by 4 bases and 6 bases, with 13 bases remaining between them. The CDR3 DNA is TGCGCCAGCAGCCCGGACGGGAGGGATGAAAAACTGTTTTTT. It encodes CASSPDGRDEKLFF.

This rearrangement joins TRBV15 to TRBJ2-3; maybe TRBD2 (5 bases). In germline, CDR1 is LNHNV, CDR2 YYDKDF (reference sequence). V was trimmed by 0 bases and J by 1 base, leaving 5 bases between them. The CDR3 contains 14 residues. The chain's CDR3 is CATSRERGTDTQYF. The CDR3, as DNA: TGTGCCACCAGCAGAGAGCGGGGCACAGATACGCAGTATTTT.

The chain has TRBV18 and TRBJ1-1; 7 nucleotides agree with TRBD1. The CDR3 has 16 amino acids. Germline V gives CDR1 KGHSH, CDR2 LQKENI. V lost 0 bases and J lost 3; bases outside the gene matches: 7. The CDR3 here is CASSPPSTGWDTEAFF. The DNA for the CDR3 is TGTGCCAGCTCACCACCCTCGACAGGGTGGGACACTGAAGCTTTCTTT.

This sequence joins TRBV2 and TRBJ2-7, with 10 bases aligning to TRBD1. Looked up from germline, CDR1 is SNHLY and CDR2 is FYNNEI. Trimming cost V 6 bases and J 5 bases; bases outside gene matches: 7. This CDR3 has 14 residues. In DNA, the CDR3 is TGTGCCAGCAGAACAGACAGGGGGCGGAACGAGCAGTACTTC. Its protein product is CASRTDRGRNEQYF.

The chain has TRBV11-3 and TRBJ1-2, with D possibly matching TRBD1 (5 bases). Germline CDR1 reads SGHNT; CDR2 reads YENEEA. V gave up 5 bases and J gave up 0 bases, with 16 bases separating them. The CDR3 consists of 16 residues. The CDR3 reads CASSRDSGRANYGYTF. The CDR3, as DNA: TGTGCCAGCAGCCGGGACTCGGGGAGGGCTAACTATGGCTACACCTTC.

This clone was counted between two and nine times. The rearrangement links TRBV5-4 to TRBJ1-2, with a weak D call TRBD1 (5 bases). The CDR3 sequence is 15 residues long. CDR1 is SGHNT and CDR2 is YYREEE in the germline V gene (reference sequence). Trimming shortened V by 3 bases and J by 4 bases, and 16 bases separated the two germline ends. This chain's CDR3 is CASSSPRDSSYGYTF. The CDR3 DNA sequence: TGTGCCAGCAGCTCTCCCCGGGACTCAAGCTATGGCTACACCTTC.

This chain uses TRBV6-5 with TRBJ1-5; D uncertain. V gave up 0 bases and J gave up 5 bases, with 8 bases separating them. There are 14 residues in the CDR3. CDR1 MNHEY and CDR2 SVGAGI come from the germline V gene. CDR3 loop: CASSYSGWDQPQHF. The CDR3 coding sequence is TGTGCCAGCAGTTACTCGGGATGGGATCAGCCCCAGCATTTT.

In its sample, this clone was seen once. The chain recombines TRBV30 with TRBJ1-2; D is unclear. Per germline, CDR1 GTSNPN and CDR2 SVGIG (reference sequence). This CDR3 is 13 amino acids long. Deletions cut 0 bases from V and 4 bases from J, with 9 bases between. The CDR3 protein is CAWSVGRRYGYTF. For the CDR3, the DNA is TGTGCCTGGAGTGTAGGGCGGCGCTATGGCTACACCTTC.

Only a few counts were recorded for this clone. CDR3 loop: CASSLGTGSREQYF. As DNA, the CDR3 is TGTGCCAGCAGCTTAGGGACAGGGTCTCGTGAGCAGTACTTC. This chain uses TRBV7-9 with TRBJ2-7; TRBD1 agrees at 8 bases. V shed 1 base, J shed 7 bases, and the junction held 6 bases outside the gene matches. This CDR3 contains 14 residues. The germline V gene has CDR1 SEHNR and CDR2 FQNEAQ (reference sequence).

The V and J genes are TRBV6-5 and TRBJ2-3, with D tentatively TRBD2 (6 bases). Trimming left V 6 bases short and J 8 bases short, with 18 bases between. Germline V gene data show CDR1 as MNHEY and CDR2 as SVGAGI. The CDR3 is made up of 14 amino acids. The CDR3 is CASRAGFDGGTQYF. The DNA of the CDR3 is TGTGCCAGCAGGGCGGGGTTCGACGGGGGTACGCAGTATTTT.

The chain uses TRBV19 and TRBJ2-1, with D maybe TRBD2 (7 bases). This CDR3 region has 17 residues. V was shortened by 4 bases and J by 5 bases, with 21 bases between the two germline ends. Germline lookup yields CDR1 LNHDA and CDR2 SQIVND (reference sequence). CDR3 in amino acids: CASSSPLRGAGDNEQFF. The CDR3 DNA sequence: TGTGCCAGTAGTAGCCCCCTCCGGGGGGCGGGTGACAATGAGCAGTTCTTC.

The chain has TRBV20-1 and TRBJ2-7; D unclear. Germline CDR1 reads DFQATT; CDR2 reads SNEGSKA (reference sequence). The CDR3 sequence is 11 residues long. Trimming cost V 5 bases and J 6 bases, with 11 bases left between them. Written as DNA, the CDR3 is TGCAGTGCTCCCCTCGTAGGCGAGCAGTACTTC. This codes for CSAPLVGEQYF.

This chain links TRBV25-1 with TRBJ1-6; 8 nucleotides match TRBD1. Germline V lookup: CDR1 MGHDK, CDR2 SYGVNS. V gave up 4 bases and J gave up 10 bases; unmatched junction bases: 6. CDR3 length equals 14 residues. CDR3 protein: CASSATGVRSPLHF. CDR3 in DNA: TGTGCCAGCAGTGCGACAGGGGTGCGGTCACCCCTCCACTTT.